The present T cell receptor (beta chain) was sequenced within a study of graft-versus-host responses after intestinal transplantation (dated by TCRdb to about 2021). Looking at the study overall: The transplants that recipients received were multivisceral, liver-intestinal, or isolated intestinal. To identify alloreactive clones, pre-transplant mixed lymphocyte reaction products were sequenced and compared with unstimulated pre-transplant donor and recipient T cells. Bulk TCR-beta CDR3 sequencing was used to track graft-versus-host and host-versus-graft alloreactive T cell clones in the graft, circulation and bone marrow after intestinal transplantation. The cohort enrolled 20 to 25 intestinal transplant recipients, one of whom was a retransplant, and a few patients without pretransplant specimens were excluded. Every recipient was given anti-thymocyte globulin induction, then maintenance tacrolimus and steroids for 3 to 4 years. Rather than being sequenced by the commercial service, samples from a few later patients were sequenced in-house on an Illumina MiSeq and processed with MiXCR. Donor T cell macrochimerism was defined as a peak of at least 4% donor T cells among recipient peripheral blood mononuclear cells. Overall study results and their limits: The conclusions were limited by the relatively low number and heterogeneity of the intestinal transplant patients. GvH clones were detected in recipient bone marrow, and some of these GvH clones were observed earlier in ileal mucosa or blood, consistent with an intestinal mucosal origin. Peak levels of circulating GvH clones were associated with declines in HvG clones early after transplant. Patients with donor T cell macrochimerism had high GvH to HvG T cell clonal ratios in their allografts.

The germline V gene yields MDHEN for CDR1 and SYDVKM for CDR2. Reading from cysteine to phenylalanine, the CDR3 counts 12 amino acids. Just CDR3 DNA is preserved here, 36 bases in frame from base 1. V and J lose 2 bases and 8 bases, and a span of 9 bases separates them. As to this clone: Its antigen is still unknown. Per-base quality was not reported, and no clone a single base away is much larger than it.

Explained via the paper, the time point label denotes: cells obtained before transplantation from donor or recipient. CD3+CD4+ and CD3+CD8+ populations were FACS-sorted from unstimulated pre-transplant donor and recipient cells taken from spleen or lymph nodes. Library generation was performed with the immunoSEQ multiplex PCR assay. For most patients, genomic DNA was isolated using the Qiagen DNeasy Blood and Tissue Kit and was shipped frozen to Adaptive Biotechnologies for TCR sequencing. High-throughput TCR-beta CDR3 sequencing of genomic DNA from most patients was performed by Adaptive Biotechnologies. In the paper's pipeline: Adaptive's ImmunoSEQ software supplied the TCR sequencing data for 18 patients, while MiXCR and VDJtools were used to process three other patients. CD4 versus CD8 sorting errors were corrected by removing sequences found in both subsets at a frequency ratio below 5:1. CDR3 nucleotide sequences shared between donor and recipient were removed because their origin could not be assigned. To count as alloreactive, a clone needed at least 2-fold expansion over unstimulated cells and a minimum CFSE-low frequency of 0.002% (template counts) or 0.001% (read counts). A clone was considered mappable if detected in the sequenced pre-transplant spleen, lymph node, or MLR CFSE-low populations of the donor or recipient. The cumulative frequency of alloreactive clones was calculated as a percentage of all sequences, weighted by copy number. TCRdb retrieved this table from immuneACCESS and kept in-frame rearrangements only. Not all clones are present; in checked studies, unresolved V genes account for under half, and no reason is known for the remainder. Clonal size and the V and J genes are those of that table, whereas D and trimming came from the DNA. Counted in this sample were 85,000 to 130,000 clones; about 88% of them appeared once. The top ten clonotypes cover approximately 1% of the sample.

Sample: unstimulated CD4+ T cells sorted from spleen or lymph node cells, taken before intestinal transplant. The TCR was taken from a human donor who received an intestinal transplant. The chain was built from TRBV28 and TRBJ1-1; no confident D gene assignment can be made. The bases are TGTGCCAGCAGTTTAGACATGGGGGAAGCTTTCTTT. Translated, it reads CASSLDMGEAFF.